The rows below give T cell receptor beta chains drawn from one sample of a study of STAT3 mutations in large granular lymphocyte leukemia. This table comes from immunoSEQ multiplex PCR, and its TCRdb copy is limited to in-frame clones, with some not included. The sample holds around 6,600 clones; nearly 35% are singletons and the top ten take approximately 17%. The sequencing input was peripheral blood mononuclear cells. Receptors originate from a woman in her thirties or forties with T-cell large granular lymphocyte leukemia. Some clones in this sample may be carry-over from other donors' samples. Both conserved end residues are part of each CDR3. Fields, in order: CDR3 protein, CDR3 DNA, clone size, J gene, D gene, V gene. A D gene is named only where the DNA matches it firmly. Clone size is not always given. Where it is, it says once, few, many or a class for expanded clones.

CSVEGGTGSYEQYF	TGCAGCGTTGAAGGGGGGACAGGTTCCTACGAGCAGTACTTC	.	TRBJ2-7	TRBD1	TRBV29-1
CASSPSGAPYEQYF	TGTGCCAGCAGTCCCAGCGGGGCCCCCTACGAGCAGTACTTC	few	TRBJ2-7	TRBD2	TRBV6-5
CASSIRQGSNEQFF	TGTGCCAGCAGTATCCGACAGGGGTCCAATGAGCAGTTCTTC	few	TRBJ2-1	TRBD1	TRBV6-6
CASSPDGQGVHGYTF	TGTGCCAGCAGTCCTGATGGACAGGGGGTTCATGGCTACACCTTC	.	TRBJ1-2	TRBD1	TRBV6-6
CASRTGTSAGGGTEAFF	TGCGCCAGCAGAACCGGGACATCGGCCGGGGGGGGCACTGAAGCTTTCTTT	.	TRBJ1-1	.	TRBV5-1
CASSLDGRNTIYF	TGTGCCAGCAGCCTCGACGGAAGGAACACCATATATTTT	.	TRBJ1-3	.	TRBV7-9
CASSFDGRYQETQYF	TGTGCCAGCAGCTTCGACGGGAGGTACCAAGAGACCCAGTACTTC	.	TRBJ2-5	TRBD2	TRBV5-8
CASSLAGTSGASSSYEQYF	TGTGCCAGCAGCTTAGCCGGGACTAGCGGGGCTTCGAGCTCCTACGAGCAGTACTTC	few	TRBJ2-7	TRBD2	TRBV11-3
CASSLILAGGPLRDTQYF	TGTGCCAGCAGCTTAATCCTAGCGGGGGGGCCTCTACGGGATACGCAGTATTTT	.	TRBJ2-3	TRBD2	TRBV7-2
CAWSTNNRARGAFF	TGTGCCTGGAGCACGAACAACAGGGCTCGAGGAGCTTTCTTT	.	TRBJ1-1	.	TRBV30
CASSLRGSLSPLHF	TGTGCCAGCAGCTTACGGGGGTCCCTGTCACCCCTCCACTTT	.	TRBJ1-6	.	TRBV7-8
CASSLVGSHEQYF	TGTGCCAGCAGCTTAGTCGGATCCCACGAGCAGTACTTC	few	TRBJ2-7	.	TRBV7-9
CASSTQDRRPYNEQFF	TGTGCCAGCAGTACACAGGACAGACGCCCCTACAATGAGCAGTTCTTC	few	TRBJ2-1	.	TRBV27
CASNNGGEETQYF	TGTGCCAGCAACAATGGGGGGGAAGAGACCCAGTACTTC	.	TRBJ2-5	TRBD2	TRBV5-5
CASSMGTGSSYEQYF	TGTGCCAGTAGTATGGGGACAGGGAGCTCCTACGAGCAGTACTTC	.	TRBJ2-7	TRBD1	TRBV19
CASSLGTGSNYGYTF	TGCGCCAGCAGCTTGGGGACAGGCTCTAACTATGGCTACACCTTC	few	TRBJ1-2	TRBD1	TRBV5-1
CSVFPEEGAKVGYTF	TGCAGCGTTTTCCCCGAGGAGGGGGCTAAGGTTGGCTACACCTTC	.	TRBJ1-2	TRBD1	TRBV29-1